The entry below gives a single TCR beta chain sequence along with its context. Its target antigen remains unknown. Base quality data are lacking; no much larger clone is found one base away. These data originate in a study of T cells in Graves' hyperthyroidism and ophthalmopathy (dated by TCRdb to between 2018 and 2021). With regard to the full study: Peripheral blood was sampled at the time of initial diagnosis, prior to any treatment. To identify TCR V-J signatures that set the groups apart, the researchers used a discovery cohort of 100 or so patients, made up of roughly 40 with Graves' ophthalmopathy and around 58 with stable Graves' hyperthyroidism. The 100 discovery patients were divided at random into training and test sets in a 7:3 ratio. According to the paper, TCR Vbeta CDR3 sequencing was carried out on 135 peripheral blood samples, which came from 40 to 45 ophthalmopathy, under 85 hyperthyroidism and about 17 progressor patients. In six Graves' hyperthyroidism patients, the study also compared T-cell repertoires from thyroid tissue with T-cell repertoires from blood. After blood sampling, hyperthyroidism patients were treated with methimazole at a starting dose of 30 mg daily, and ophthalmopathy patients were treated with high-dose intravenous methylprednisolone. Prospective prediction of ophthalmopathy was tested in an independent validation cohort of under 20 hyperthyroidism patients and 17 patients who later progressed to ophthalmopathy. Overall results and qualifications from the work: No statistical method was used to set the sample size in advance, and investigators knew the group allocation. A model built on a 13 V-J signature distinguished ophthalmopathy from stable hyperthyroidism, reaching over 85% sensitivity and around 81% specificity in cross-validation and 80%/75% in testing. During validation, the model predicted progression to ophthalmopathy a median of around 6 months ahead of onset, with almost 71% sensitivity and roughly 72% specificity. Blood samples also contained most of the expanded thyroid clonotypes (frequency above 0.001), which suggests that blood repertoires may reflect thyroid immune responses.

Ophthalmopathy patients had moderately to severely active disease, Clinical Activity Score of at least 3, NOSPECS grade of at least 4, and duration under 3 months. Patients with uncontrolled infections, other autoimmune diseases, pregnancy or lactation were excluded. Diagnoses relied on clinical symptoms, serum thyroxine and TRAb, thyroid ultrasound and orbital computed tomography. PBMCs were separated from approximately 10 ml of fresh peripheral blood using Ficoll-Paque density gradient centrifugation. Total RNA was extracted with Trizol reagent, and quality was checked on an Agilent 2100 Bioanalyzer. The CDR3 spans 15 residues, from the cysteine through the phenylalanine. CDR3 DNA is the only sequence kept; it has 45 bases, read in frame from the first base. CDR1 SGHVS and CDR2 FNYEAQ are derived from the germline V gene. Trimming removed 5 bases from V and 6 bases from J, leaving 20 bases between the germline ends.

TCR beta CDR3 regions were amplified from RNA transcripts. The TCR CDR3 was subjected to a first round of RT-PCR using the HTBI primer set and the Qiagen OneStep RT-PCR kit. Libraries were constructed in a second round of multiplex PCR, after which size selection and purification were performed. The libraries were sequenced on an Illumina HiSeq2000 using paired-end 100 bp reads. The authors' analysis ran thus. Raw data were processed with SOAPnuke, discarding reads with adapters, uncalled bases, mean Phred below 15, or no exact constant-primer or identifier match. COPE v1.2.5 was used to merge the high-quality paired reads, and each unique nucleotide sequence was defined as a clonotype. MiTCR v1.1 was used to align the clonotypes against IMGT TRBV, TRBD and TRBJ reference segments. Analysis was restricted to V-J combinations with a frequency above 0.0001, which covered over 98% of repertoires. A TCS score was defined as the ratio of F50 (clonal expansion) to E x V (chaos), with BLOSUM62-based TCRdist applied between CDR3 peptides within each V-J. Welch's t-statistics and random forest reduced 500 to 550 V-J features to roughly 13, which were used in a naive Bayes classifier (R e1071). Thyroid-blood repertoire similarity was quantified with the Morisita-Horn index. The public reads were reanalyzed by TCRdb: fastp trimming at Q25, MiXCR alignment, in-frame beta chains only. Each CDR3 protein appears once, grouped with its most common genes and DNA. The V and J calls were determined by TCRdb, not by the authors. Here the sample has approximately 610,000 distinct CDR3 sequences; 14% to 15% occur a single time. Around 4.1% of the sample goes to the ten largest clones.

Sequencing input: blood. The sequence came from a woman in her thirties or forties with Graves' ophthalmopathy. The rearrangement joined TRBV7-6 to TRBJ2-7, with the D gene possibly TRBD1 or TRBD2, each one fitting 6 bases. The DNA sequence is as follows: TGTGCCAGCAGCGATACGCCGGGGGCCGGTGGCGAGCAGTACTTC. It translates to CASSDTPGAGGEQYF.